This TCR beta chain is from a study of cytomegalovirus exposure and HLA in healthy donors. Study context: Per a later analysis, the 666 first-cohort and some 130 validation repertoires shared one platform. Broader study findings: Some TCR beta chains (approximately 180 of them) were listed as cytomegalovirus-associated. The classifier, whose performance was assessed in both the original and validation cohorts, reportedly diagnosed cytomegalovirus status with high specificity and sensitivity.

About this clone itself: Antigen unknown.

TCRdb keeps only in-frame clones here, not all; method: immunoSEQ multiplex PCR. In the table there are some 250,000 clones, approximately 86% of which are singletons. This CDR3 has 15 amino acids. Material for sequencing was PBMCs. The TCR sequence derives from a woman aged 25 to 45 in good health and CMV-seropositive. This chain connects TRBV21-1 to TRBJ2-7; the table's TRBD2 call for D was not verified on the DNA. TRBV21-1 is designated a pseudogene. The CDR3 protein is CASSKGGGTSYEQYF. In DNA form, the CDR3 reads TGTGCCAGCAGCAAAGGGGGGGGAACCTCCTACGAGCAGTACTTC.